This T cell receptor beta chain was captured in a study of T-cell memory formation after mild COVID-19. The overall study: TCR clusters showed largely donor specificity. Overall study results and limits: Clonal second-wave expansions that peaked on day 37 had unconfirmed SARS-CoV-2 specificity. Mainly CM and EM harbored the contracting CD4+ clones; mainly EMRA harbored the CD8+ ones.

This clonotype came up many times. No antigen is known for it. From the 5' RACE reads, TCRdb called clonotypes with MiXCR, one entry per CDR3 protein. The profile covers 5,500 to 6,500 distinct CDR3 sequences, with roughly a fifth appearing a single time and 45% to 70% taken by the ten largest. This sequence originates from an adult woman who had mild COVID-19 (a few samples of this study predate the infection). Cell type and time point are not known. The sequencing input was PBMCs or a T cell subset sorted from them (not recorded which).

CDR3 coding DNA: TGTGCCAGCTCACCGGTTACCGGGGAGCTGTTTTTT. Encoded protein: CASSPVTGELFF. The chain links TRBV18 to TRBJ2-2; D is uncertain. V was trimmed by 3 bases and J by 5 bases, leaving 4 bases between them. This CDR3 contains 12 residues. Germline CDR1 reads KGHSH; CDR2 reads LQKENI. The complete variable domain, with remaining parts taken from reference TRBV18 and TRBJ2-2, reads NAGVMQNPRHLVRRRGQEARLRCSPMKGHSHVYWYRQLPEEGLKFMVYLQKENIIDESGMPKERFSAEFPKEGPSILRIQQVVRGDSAAYFCASSPVTGELFFGEGSRLTVL.